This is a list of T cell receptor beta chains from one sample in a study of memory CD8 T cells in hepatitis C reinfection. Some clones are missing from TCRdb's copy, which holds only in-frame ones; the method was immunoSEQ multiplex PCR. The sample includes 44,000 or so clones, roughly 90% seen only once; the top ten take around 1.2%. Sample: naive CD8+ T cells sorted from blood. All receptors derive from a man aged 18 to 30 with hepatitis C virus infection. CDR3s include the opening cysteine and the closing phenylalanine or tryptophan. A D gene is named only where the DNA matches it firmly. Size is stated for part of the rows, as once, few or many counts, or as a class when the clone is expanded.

CDR3 protein: CASSTWTGRSNQPQHF
CDR3 DNA: TGTGCCAGCAGCACTTGGACAGGAAGGAGCAATCAGCCCCAGCATTTT
V gene: TRBV5-8
J gene: TRBJ1-5
clone size: few
D gene: TRBD1

CDR3 protein: CASSWGQGSSPLHF
CDR3 DNA: TGTGCCAGCAGCTGGGGACAGGGGAGTTCACCCCTCCACTTT
V gene: TRBV28
J gene: TRBJ1-6
clone size: once
D gene: TRBD1

CDR3 protein: CASSLNPTTDPNEKLFF
CDR3 DNA: TGTGCCAGCAGCTTAAATCCAACGACAGATCCTAATGAAAAACTGTTTTTT
V gene: TRBV7-9
J gene: TRBJ1-4
clone size: NA
D gene: NA

CDR3 protein: CASRLGQGTYEQYF
CDR3 DNA: TGCGCCAGTCGGTTGGGACAGGGCACCTACGAGCAGTACTTC
V gene: TRBV5-1
J gene: TRBJ2-7
clone size: NA
D gene: TRBD1

CDR3 protein: CASSLAPLSGGPGNEQFF
CDR3 DNA: TGTGCCAGCAGCTTAGCTCCCTTAAGCGGGGGGCCGGGAAATGAGCAGTTCTTC
V gene: TRBV7-2
J gene: TRBJ2-1
clone size: NA
D gene: TRBD2

CDR3 protein: CASSTAAFSGQPNTEAFF
CDR3 DNA: TGTGCCAGTAGTACCGCAGCCTTTTCGGGACAGCCGAACACTGAAGCTTTCTTT
V gene: TRBV19
J gene: TRBJ1-1
clone size: NA
D gene: TRBD1

CDR3 protein: CASSFRGTNEKLFF
CDR3 DNA: TGTGCCAGCAGTTTTCGGGGAACTAATGAAAAACTGTTTTTT
V gene: TRBV28
J gene: TRBJ1-4
clone size: NA
D gene: NA

CDR3 protein: CASRATSGDNEQFF
CDR3 DNA: TGTGCCAGCAGGGCGACTAGCGGCGACAATGAGCAGTTCTTC
V gene: TRBV2
J gene: TRBJ2-1
clone size: NA
D gene: TRBD2

CDR3 protein: CASGFETGELFF
CDR3 DNA: TGTGCTAGTGGTTTCGAGACCGGGGAGCTGTTTTTT
V gene: TRBV12-5
J gene: TRBJ2-2
clone size: NA
D gene: NA

CDR3 protein: CASSRTSTENYGYTF
CDR3 DNA: TGTGCCAGCAGCCGAACTTCAACAGAGAACTATGGCTACACCTTC
V gene: TRBV7-9
J gene: TRBJ1-2
clone size: NA
D gene: NA

CDR3 protein: CASRSDSYNSPLHF
CDR3 DNA: TGTGCCAGCCGGAGCGATTCCTATAATTCACCCCTCCACTTT
V gene: TRBV6-6
J gene: TRBJ1-6
clone size: NA
D gene: NA

CDR3 protein: CASSPARGYTGELFF
CDR3 DNA: TGCGCCAGCAGCCCCGCGCGGGGATACACCGGGGAGCTGTTTTTT
V gene: TRBV4-1
J gene: TRBJ2-2
clone size: NA
D gene: NA

CDR3 protein: CASNILAGDGTGELFF
CDR3 DNA: TGTGCCAGCAATATTCTAGCGGGAGACGGCACCGGGGAGCTGTTTTTT
V gene: TRBV4-2
J gene: TRBJ2-2
clone size: once
D gene: TRBD2

CDR3 protein: CASSVGQGSYNEQFF
CDR3 DNA: TGTGCCAGCAGCGTTGGGCAGGGCTCCTACAATGAGCAGTTCTTC
V gene: TRBV7-9
J gene: TRBJ2-1
clone size: NA
D gene: NA

CDR3 protein: CASSLGGRTEAFF
CDR3 DNA: TGCGCCAGCAGCTTGGGGGGGCGGACTGAAGCTTTCTTT
V gene: TRBV5-1
J gene: TRBJ1-1
clone size: few
D gene: NA

CDR3 protein: CASSQVGGVYNEQFF
CDR3 DNA: TGTGCCAGCAGCCAAGTGGGGGGGGTCTACAATGAGCAGTTCTTC
V gene: TRBV14
J gene: TRBJ2-1
clone size: NA
D gene: TRBD2

CDR3 protein: CASSLFGGLETQYF
CDR3 DNA: TGTGCCAGCAGCTTATTCGGGGGTCTAGAGACCCAGTACTTC
V gene: TRBV7-2
J gene: TRBJ2-5
clone size: NA
D gene: NA

CDR3 protein: CASSLVRTGASTEAFF
CDR3 DNA: TGTGCCAGCAGCTTAGTACGGACAGGGGCTTCCACTGAAGCTTTCTTT
V gene: TRBV7-8
J gene: TRBJ1-1
clone size: NA
D gene: TRBD1

CDR3 protein: CASSLTGGPNQPQHF
CDR3 DNA: TGTGCCAGCAGCTTAACAGGGGGCCCCAATCAGCCCCAGCATTTT
V gene: TRBV28
J gene: TRBJ1-5
clone size: few
D gene: TRBD1

CDR3 protein: CASSDKSTDTQYF
CDR3 DNA: TGTGCCAGCAGTGATAAAAGCACAGATACGCAGTATTTT
V gene: TRBV2
J gene: TRBJ2-3
clone size: few
D gene: NA

CDR3 protein: CASTPRGSGRALETQYF
CDR3 DNA: TGTGCCAGCACGCCCCGGGGTAGCGGGAGGGCCTTGGAGACCCAGTACTTC
V gene: TRBV28
J gene: TRBJ2-5
clone size: NA
D gene: TRBD2

CDR3 protein: CASSVGRNTEAFF
CDR3 DNA: TGTGCCAGCAGCGTAGGCAGAAACACTGAAGCTTTCTTT
V gene: TRBV9
J gene: TRBJ1-1
clone size: NA
D gene: NA

CDR3 protein: CASSSMKFGTEAFF
CDR3 DNA: TGTGCCAGCAGCTCGATGAAATTCGGCACTGAAGCTTTCTTT
V gene: TRBV7-6
J gene: TRBJ1-1
clone size: NA
D gene: NA

CDR3 protein: CASSYSGEVGNGYTF
CDR3 DNA: TGTGCCAGCAGTTACTCTGGTGAGGTTGGCAATGGCTACACCTTC
V gene: TRBV6-5
J gene: TRBJ1-2
clone size: NA
D gene: NA

CDR3 protein: CASSPQLAGGADTQYF
CDR3 DNA: TGTGCCAGCAGTCCTCAACTAGCGGGGGGCGCGGATACGCAGTATTTT
V gene: TRBV27
J gene: TRBJ2-3
clone size: NA
D gene: TRBD2

CDR3 protein: CASSAGTSLSDTQYF
CDR3 DNA: TGTGCCAGCAGTGCCGGGACTAGTCTTTCCGATACGCAGTATTTT
V gene: TRBV6-4
J gene: TRBJ2-3
clone size: NA
D gene: TRBD2

CDR3 protein: CASSLVAGDEAFF
CDR3 DNA: TGTGCCAGCAGCTTGGTAGCCGGCGATGAAGCTTTCTTT
V gene: TRBV5-4
J gene: TRBJ1-1
clone size: NA
D gene: NA

CDR3 protein: CASSLLAGTLNEQFF
CDR3 DNA: TGTGCCAGCAGCTTGCTAGCCGGCACCCTAAATGAGCAGTTCTTC
V gene: TRBV7-9
J gene: TRBJ2-1
clone size: once
D gene: NA

CDR3 protein: CASGGGNGYTF
CDR3 DNA: TGTGCCAGCGGAGGGGGCAATGGCTACACCTTC
V gene: TRBV25-1
J gene: TRBJ1-2
clone size: NA
D gene: TRBD1

CDR3 protein: CASHQRENTGELFF
CDR3 DNA: TGTGCCAGTCACCAGCGGGAGAACACCGGGGAGCTGTTTTTT
V gene: TRBV19
J gene: TRBJ2-2
clone size: NA
D gene: TRBD2

CDR3 protein: CATIAQGTSTDTQYF
CDR3 DNA: TGTGCCACCATAGCACAGGGGACTAGCACAGATACGCAGTATTTT
V gene: TRBV7-9
J gene: TRBJ2-3
clone size: NA
D gene: NA

CDR3 protein: CASSLYRDSRGTQYF
CDR3 DNA: TGTGCCAGCAGCCTTTATAGGGACAGCAGAGGTACGCAGTATTTT
V gene: TRBV6-1
J gene: TRBJ2-3
clone size: NA
D gene: TRBD1

CDR3 protein: CASSRLAVYNEQFF
CDR3 DNA: TGTGCCAGCAGCCGACTAGCGGTATACAATGAGCAGTTCTTC
V gene: TRBV7-9
J gene: TRBJ2-1
clone size: NA
D gene: TRBD2

CDR3 protein: CATSRPEGLAGDTDTQYF
CDR3 DNA: TGTGCCACCAGCAGACCAGAGGGACTAGCGGGGGACACAGATACGCAGTATTTT
V gene: TRBV15
J gene: TRBJ2-3
clone size: NA
D gene: TRBD2

CDR3 protein: CASSSSGTANTEAFF
CDR3 DNA: TGTGCCAGCAGTTCATCCGGGACAGCGAACACTGAAGCTTTCTTT
V gene: TRBV27
J gene: TRBJ1-1
clone size: NA
D gene: TRBD1

CDR3 protein: CASSLEGSNQPQHF
CDR3 DNA: TGTGCCAGCAGTTTAGAGGGCTCCAATCAGCCCCAGCATTTT
V gene: TRBV27
J gene: TRBJ1-5
clone size: NA
D gene: NA

CDR3 protein: CASNRGGADTQYF
CDR3 DNA: TGTGCCAGCAATAGGGGGGGGGCAGATACGCAGTATTTT
V gene: TRBV9
J gene: TRBJ2-3
clone size: NA
D gene: NA

CDR3 protein: CASSPGVTSGPYEQYF
CDR3 DNA: TGTGCCAGCAGCCCGGGGGTGACTAGCGGGCCCTACGAGCAGTACTTC
V gene: TRBV28
J gene: TRBJ2-7
clone size: once
D gene: TRBD2

CDR3 protein: CASSSELGTGETDTQYF
CDR3 DNA: TGCGCCAGCAGCTCGGAATTAGGGACAGGGGAAACAGATACGCAGTATTTT
V gene: TRBV5-1
J gene: TRBJ2-3
clone size: NA
D gene: TRBD1

CDR3 protein: CASSYPEPQHF
CDR3 DNA: TGTGCCAGCAGTTACCCTGAGCCCCAGCATTTT
V gene: TRBV6-5
J gene: TRBJ1-5
clone size: NA
D gene: NA

CDR3 protein: CASSLVPAGGGNEQFF
CDR3 DNA: TGTGCCAGCAGTTTAGTTCCAGCGGGGGGTGGAAATGAGCAGTTCTTC
V gene: TRBV27
J gene: TRBJ2-1
clone size: NA
D gene: TRBD2

CDR3 protein: CASSSLAGGSTDTQYF
CDR3 DNA: TGTGCCAGCAGTTCTCTAGCGGGAGGGAGCACAGATACGCAGTATTTT
V gene: TRBV27
J gene: TRBJ2-3
clone size: once
D gene: TRBD2

CDR3 protein: CASSLRGERNTIYF
CDR3 DNA: TGTGCCAGCAGTCTCCGGGGGGAGAGAAACACCATATATTTT
V gene: TRBV27
J gene: TRBJ1-3
clone size: NA
D gene: NA

CDR3 protein: CASSSGQGLSGNTIYF
CDR3 DNA: TGTGCCAGCAGCTCGGGACAGGGGCTCTCTGGAAACACCATATATTTT
V gene: TRBV5-4
J gene: TRBJ1-3
clone size: NA
D gene: TRBD1

CDR3 protein: CASGLVTGQCEKLFF
CDR3 DNA: TGTGCTAGTGGTTTGGTAACAGGGCAGTGTGAAAAACTGTTTTTT
V gene: TRBV12-5
J gene: TRBJ1-4
clone size: NA
D gene: NA

CDR3 protein: CAIPRAAGGQETQYF
CDR3 DNA: TGTGCCATCCCGAGGGCGGCGGGGGGGCAAGAGACCCAGTACTTC
V gene: TRBV6-1
J gene: TRBJ2-5
clone size: NA
D gene: TRBD2

CDR3 protein: CSARDSGNTIYF
CDR3 DNA: TGCAGCGCCAGAGACAGTGGAAACACCATATATTTT
V gene: TRBV29-1
J gene: TRBJ1-3
clone size: NA
D gene: NA

CDR3 protein: CASRRMLGQEYGYTF
CDR3 DNA: TGTGCCAGTAGACGTATGTTGGGACAGGAGTATGGCTACACCTTC
V gene: TRBV19
J gene: TRBJ1-2
clone size: NA
D gene: TRBD1

CDR3 protein: CAWSVGQGYGYTF
CDR3 DNA: TGTGCCTGGAGTGTAGGACAGGGCTATGGCTACACCTTC
V gene: TRBV30
J gene: TRBJ1-2
clone size: NA
D gene: TRBD1

CDR3 protein: CASSATGYNEQFF
CDR3 DNA: TGTGCCAGTAGTGCGACAGGTTACAATGAGCAGTTCTTC
V gene: TRBV19
J gene: TRBJ2-1
clone size: NA
D gene: NA

CDR3 protein: CASSVDGGNTEAFF
CDR3 DNA: TGTGCCAGCAGTGTGGACGGAGGGAACACTGAAGCTTTCTTT
V gene: TRBV6-1
J gene: TRBJ1-1
clone size: NA
D gene: NA

CDR3 protein: CAWSPGMNTEAFF
CDR3 DNA: TGTGCCTGGAGTCCGGGAATGAACACTGAAGCTTTCTTT
V gene: TRBV30
J gene: TRBJ1-1
clone size: NA
D gene: NA

CDR3 protein: CASSSGLVLRTDTQYF
CDR3 DNA: TGCGCCAGCAGCTCAGGACTAGTCTTGCGCACAGATACGCAGTATTTT
V gene: TRBV5-1
J gene: TRBJ2-3
clone size: NA
D gene: TRBD2

CDR3 protein: CASSLWAPGNTIYF
CDR3 DNA: TGTGCCAGCAGCTTATGGGCGCCGGGAAACACCATATATTTT
V gene: TRBV7-2
J gene: TRBJ1-3
clone size: NA
D gene: NA

CDR3 protein: CASSQGAGGSQETQYF
CDR3 DNA: TGCGCCAGCAGCCAAGGGGCAGGGGGTTCTCAAGAGACCCAGTACTTC
V gene: TRBV4-1
J gene: TRBJ2-5
clone size: once
D gene: TRBD1

CDR3 protein: CSVDNAGGSYNEQFF
CDR3 DNA: TGCAGCGTTGATAACGCGGGAGGCTCCTACAATGAGCAGTTCTTC
V gene: TRBV29-1
J gene: TRBJ2-1
clone size: NA
D gene: TRBD2

CDR3 protein: CASSQTLWGVEYNEQFF
CDR3 DNA: TGCGCCAGCAGCCAAACCCTCTGGGGGGTGGAATACAATGAGCAGTTCTTC
V gene: TRBV4-1
J gene: TRBJ2-1
clone size: NA
D gene: NA

CDR3 protein: CASSWFLAGGRGEQFF
CDR3 DNA: TGTGCCAGCAGTTGGTTTCTAGCGGGAGGGCGGGGTGAGCAGTTCTTC
V gene: TRBV27
J gene: TRBJ2-1
clone size: NA
D gene: TRBD2

CDR3 protein: CASSQTPPGADTQYF
CDR3 DNA: TGCGCCAGCAGCCAAACACCTCCGGGGGCAGATACGCAGTATTTT
V gene: TRBV4-1
J gene: TRBJ2-3
clone size: NA
D gene: NA